This TCR beta chain was documented in a study of Graves' ophthalmopathy and Graves' hyperthyroidism. RNA transcripts provided the template for amplifying TCR beta CDR3 regions. First-round RT-PCR employed HTBI primers, with a second-round multiplex PCR after it. In TCRdb, the multiplex PCR reads were re-called with MiXCR into one record per CDR3 protein. The table records 200,000 to 300,000 distinct CDR3 sequences, around 42% of them present only once. Germline assignment: CDR1 DFQATT and CDR2 SNEGSKA (reference sequence). Germline trimming cut 2 bases from V and 6 bases from J; bases unmatched to any gene: 10. The CDR3 sequence is 15 residues long.

This clonotype was sampled from an adult man with Graves' ophthalmopathy. The chain couples TRBV20-1 to TRBJ2-7, with 10 nucleotides matching TRBD2. The sample comprised peripheral blood. The CDR3 protein is CSARKSGTSAREQYF. Here the CDR3 DNA reads TGCAGTGCTAGAAAAAGCGGGACTAGCGCCCGCGAGCAGTACTTC.